This T cell receptor beta chain was identified during a study of PD-1 blockade in mismatch repair-deficient tumors. In the study overall: Enrolled about 2012-2016, patients had progressing, pretreated mismatch repair-deficient cancers of 12 types. Study findings and constraints: Tumor-resident clones, often undetectable pretreatment in blood, expanded then contracted after pembrolizumab.

All patients were mismatch repair deficient, assessed by either PCR or immunohistochemistry. TCR sequencing covered a few patients who responded to pembrolizumab. The length of the CDR3 is 12 residues. V gave up 3 bases and J gave up 5 bases, with 6 bases separating them. In germline, CDR1 is SGHDN, CDR2 FVKESK. Some clones are missing from TCRdb's copy, which holds only in-frame ones; the method was immunoSEQ multiplex PCR. The top ten clones hold roughly 5.5% of a sample with 77,000 or so clones, around 80% of them seen once. As regards this clone: What it recognizes is unknown.

The genes are TRBV14 and TRBJ2-3; D call uncertain. The sequence was collected from an adult with mismatch repair-deficient cancer. Material: peripheral blood, obtained 44 weeks after starting pembrolizumab. The CDR3 region is CASSHLGDTQYF. The CDR3 bases are TGTGCCAGCAGCCACCTAGGAGATACGCAGTATTTT. Filled out from reference TRBV14 and TRBJ2-3, the complete variable domain reads EAGVTQFPSHSVIEKGQTVTLRCDPISGHDNLYWYRRVMGKEIKFLLHFVKESKQDESGMPNNRFLAERTGGTYSTLKVQPAELEDSGVYFCASSHLGDTQYFGPGTRLTVL.